Presented here are 2 T cell receptor beta chains from one specimen sequenced in a study of cytomegalovirus exposure and HLA in healthy donors. This PCR relied on a set of 60 Vbeta primers and 13 Jbeta primers. Libraries were prepared by immunoSEQ multiplex PCR; TCRdb keeps only in-frame clonotypes and omits some of them. The table lists 70,000 to 85,000 clones, 62% of them singletons, with 4% to 4.5% in the top ten. What was sequenced was PBMCs. The source is a male donor in good health and CMV-seropositive.

CDR3 bases: TGTGCCAGCAGTGAAAGCAAAAAACTGTTTTTT. Its translation is CASSESKKLFF. The J gene is TRBJ1-4, the V gene TRBV2; D call uncertain. Looked up from germline, CDR1 is SNHLY and CDR2 is FYNNEI. V lost 2 bases to trimming and J lost 9 bases, with 4 bases between them. The CDR3 is made up of 11 amino acids.

This clone occurred once. The J gene is TRBJ2-7, the V gene TRBV6-1; D call uncertain. The V gene's germline CDR1 is MNHNS and CDR2 SASEGT. The germline V and J ends were trimmed by 4 bases and 2 bases, with 3 bases remaining between them. The CDR3 extends over 11 amino acids. DNA of the CDR3: TGTGCCAGCAGTGTTACCTACGAGCAGTACTTC. Amino acids: CASSVTYEQYF.